This TCR beta chain was recorded in a study of T-cell reconstitution after alpha-beta-depleted transplantation in children. V shed 7 bases and J 3 bases; nucleotides not matched to a gene: 6. The germline V gene has CDR1 SGHRS and CDR2 YFSETQ. The CDR3 sequence is 14 residues long. This clonotype has ten or more counts. Unique molecular identifiers were incorporated during preparation of the TCRbeta library. MiXCR, applied by TCRdb to the PCR reads, yields one record per CDR3 protein. There are some 200,000 distinct CDR3 sequences in the sample; approximately 9.8% occur only once, and 5% to 6% lies in the top ten.

The sequence derives from a human donor who donated a stem cell graft to a child with SCID. The chain carries TRBV5-1 and TRBJ2-2, with TRBD2 matching over 7 bases. The source material was PBMCs from the stem cell graft donor, sampled from the stem cell graft. The CDR3 nucleotides are TGCGCCAGCCGGCCAAGCGGGGACACCGGGGAGCTGTTTTTT. It encodes CASRPSGDTGELFF.